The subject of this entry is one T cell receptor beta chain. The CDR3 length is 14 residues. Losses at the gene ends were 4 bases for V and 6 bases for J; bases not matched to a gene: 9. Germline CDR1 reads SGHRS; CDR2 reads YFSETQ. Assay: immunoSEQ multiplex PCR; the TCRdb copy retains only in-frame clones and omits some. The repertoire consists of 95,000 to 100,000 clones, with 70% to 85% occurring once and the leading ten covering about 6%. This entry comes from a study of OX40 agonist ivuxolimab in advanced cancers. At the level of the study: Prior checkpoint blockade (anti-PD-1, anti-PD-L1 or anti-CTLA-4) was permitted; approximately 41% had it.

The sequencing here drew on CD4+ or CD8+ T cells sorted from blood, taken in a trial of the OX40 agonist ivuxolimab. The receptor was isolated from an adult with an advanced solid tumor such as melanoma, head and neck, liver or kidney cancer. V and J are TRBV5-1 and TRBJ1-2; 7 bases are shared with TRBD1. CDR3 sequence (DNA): TGCGCCAGCAGCGCCAGACAGGGTACGGATGGCTACACCTTC. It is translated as CASSARQGTDGYTF.